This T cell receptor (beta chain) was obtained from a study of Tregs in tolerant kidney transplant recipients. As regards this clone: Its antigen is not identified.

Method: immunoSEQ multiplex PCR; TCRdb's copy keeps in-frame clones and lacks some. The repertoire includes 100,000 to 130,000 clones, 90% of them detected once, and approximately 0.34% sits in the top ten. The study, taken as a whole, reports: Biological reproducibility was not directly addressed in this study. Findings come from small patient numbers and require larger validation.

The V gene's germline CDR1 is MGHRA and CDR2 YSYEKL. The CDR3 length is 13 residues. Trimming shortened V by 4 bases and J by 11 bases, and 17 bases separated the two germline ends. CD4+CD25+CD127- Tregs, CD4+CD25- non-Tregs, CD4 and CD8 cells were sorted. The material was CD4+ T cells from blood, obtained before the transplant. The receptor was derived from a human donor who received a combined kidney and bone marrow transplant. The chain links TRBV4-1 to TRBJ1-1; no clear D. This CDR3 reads CASSRLDPPAAFF. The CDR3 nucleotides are TGCGCCAGCAGCCGCCTAGACCCACCGGCTGCTTTCTTT.